This TCR beta chain was identified in a study of blood T cell repertoires in COVID-19. Study-level information: The study drew acute and convalescent COVID-19 samples from the United States, Italy and Spain. Sources were T cells, B-cell-depleted T cells, or PBMCs; the material itself was cDNA or gDNA.

The table came from immunoSEQ multiplex PCR; TCRdb's copy has only in-frame clones and leaves some out. In the table there are 50,000 to 60,000 clones, 75% to 85% of which are singletons. The CDR3 length is 15 residues. Germline V gives CDR1 SEHNR, CDR2 FQNEAQ (reference sequence). Trimming shortened V by 5 bases and J by 6 bases, and 17 bases separated the two germline ends. The TCR comes from a human donor in a cohort sampled during active COVID-19. The sample consisted of peripheral blood. V gene TRBV7-9 combines with J gene TRBJ1-5, with a possible D match to TRBD1 (6 bases). The CDR3 protein is CASSQEGGAAQPQHF. The CDR3 bases are TGTGCCAGCAGCCAGGAGGGGGGGGCAGCTCAGCCCCAGCATTTT.